The 30 T cell receptor beta chains presented below share a single source sample, sequenced in a study of blood T cell repertoires in COVID-19. Repertoires were generated with immunoSEQ multiplex PCR, while TCRdb's copy carries only in-frame clones and drops some. The data hold about 200,000 clones, with 78% observed a single time. Sequencing was done on a sample of peripheral blood. Receptors were obtained from a woman older than 75 with active or convalescent COVID-19.

The V gene is TRBV7-3, the J gene TRBJ2-5; D gene ambiguous. The V end lost 1 base, the J end lost 1 base, and 10 bases lay between the germline ends. Germline loops: CDR1 SGHTA, CDR2 FQGTGA. The CDR3 spans 15 residues. The CDR3 region is CASSLMGQPQETQYF. The CDR3 nucleotides read TGTGCCAGCAGCTTAATGGGCCAGCCCCAAGAGACCCAGTACTTC.

This chain links TRBV5-1 with TRBJ2-3; 8 bases match TRBD2. CDR1 and CDR2 from the germline V gene are SGHRS and YFSETQ. This CDR3 has 16 amino acids. After removal of 4 bases from V and 0 bases from J, the junction contained 7 bases not matched to a gene. CDR3 region: CASSVTGGRSTDTQYF. In DNA form, the CDR3 reads TGCGCCAGCAGCGTCACGGGGGGGCGAAGCACAGATACGCAGTATTTT.

The CDR3 loop is CASSPGQRDYGYTF. The CDR3 DNA is TGTGCCAGCAGCCCGGGACAGAGGGACTATGGCTACACCTTC. The V call is TRBV6-5, the J call TRBJ1-2, with 7 bases matching TRBD1. CDR3 length equals 14 residues. V dropped 6 bases and J dropped 3; count of bases not matched to a gene: 7. CDR1 MNHEY and CDR2 SVGAGI come from the germline V gene.

The rearrangement links TRBV3-1 (or the pseudogene TRBV3-2) to TRBJ2-2, with 8 bases that match TRBD1. The V gene end was trimmed by 4 bases and the J gene end by 5 bases; junction bases not matched to a gene: 6. Germline V CDR1 and CDR2: LGHDT, YNNKEL (reference sequence). The CDR3 sequence is 15 residues long. The CDR3 protein is CASSPWTGPTGELFF. The CDR3 DNA follows: TGTGCCAGCAGCCCCTGGACAGGGCCTACCGGGGAGCTGTTTTTT.

This chain links TRBV10-3 with TRBJ2-5; TRBD2 aligns across 7 bases. In germline, CDR1 is ENHRY, CDR2 SYGVKD. This CDR3 has 14 amino acids. V shed 5 bases and J 0 bases; nucleotides not matched to a gene: 3. DNA of the CDR3: TGTGCCATCAGTCCGGGAGGTGACCAAGAGACCCAGTACTTC. It translates to CAISPGGDQETQYF.

The chain employs TRBV6-5 and TRBJ1-2; D is uncertain. The germline CDR1 and CDR2 sequences are MNHEY and SVGAGI. The length of the CDR3 is 14 residues. Deletions cut 4 bases from V and 0 bases from J, with 9 bases between. CDR3 sequence reads: CASSFTDSNYGYTF. The CDR3 nucleotides read TGTGCCAGCAGTTTTACAGATTCTAACTATGGCTACACCTTC.

On this clone itself: This sample includes further DNA sequences coding for the same CDR3. The chain carries TRBV5-1 and TRBJ2-3; D may be TRBD2 (5 bases). The V end lost 0 bases, the J end lost 0 bases, and 8 bases lay between the germline ends. Germline V gives CDR1 SGHRS, CDR2 YFSETQ. This CDR3 comprises 15 residues. The CDR3 DNA sequence: TGCGCCAGCAGCTTGGCGGGGAGAAGCACAGATACGCAGTATTTT. It translates to CASSLAGRSTDTQYF.

The chain links TRBV7-2 to TRBJ1-5; 7 bases agree with TRBD1. The CDR3 runs to 14 residues. V trimming: 1 base; J trimming: 7 bases; junction bases outside the gene matches: 4. From germline, CDR1 is SGHTA and CDR2 FQGNSA. This CDR3 is CASSLERGPQPQHF. CDR3 coding DNA: TGTGCCAGCAGCTTAGAGAGGGGGCCACAGCCCCAGCATTTT.

The genes are TRBV28 and TRBJ2-2, with D uncertain. Trimming shortened V by 3 bases and J by 7 bases, and 3 bases separated the two germline ends. This CDR3 contains 11 residues. Germline V lookup: CDR1 MDHEN, CDR2 SYDVKM. The CDR3 nucleotides read TGTGCCAGCAGTTTTCTCGGGGAGCTGTTTTTT. Residues: CASSFLGELFF.

This chain uses TRBV24-1 with TRBJ2-2; TRBD1 agrees at 8 bases. CDR3 size: 19 residues. CDR1 KGHDR and CDR2 SFDVKD come from the germline V gene. Trimming cost V 0 bases and J 2 bases; bases outside gene matches: 10. CDR3 region: CATSDLRRTGNPNTGELFF. The CDR3 bases are TGTGCCACCAGTGATTTGCGTAGGACAGGGAACCCAAACACCGGGGAGCTGTTTTTT.

V is TRBV19 and J is TRBJ2-1; D ambiguous. V dropped 5 bases and J dropped 5 bases, with 13 bases sitting between them. The CDR3 runs 14 residues. Germline assignment: CDR1 LNHDA and CDR2 SQIVND (reference sequence). The CDR3 DNA sequence: TGTGCCAGTAGTGCGCGACAAGACCACAATGAGCAGTTCTTC. Translated: CASSARQDHNEQFF.

The chain uses TRBV5-1 and TRBJ2-5; 7 bases agree with TRBD1. This CDR3 contains 14 residues. Trimming at V came to 8 bases and at J to 2 bases, leaving 9 bases not matched to a gene. The germline V gene encodes CDR1 SGHRS and CDR2 YFSETQ. The CDR3 nucleotides read TGCGCCAGTTCGACCCTGGGACAGCAAGAGACCCAGTACTTC. This translates into CASSTLGQQETQYF.

This chain links TRBV9 with TRBJ2-5; TRBD2 is a possible D gene (5 bases). CDR3 size: 14 residues. Germline lookup yields CDR1 SGDLS and CDR2 YYNGEE. Trimming removed 4 bases at V and 1 base at J, with 11 bases between. The CDR3 reads CASSPSGVQETQYF. CDR3 DNA sequence: TGTGCCAGCAGCCCGAGCGGAGTCCAAGAGACCCAGTACTTC.

The chain uses TRBV6-1 and TRBJ2-1; TRBD2 matches 9 bases. V lost 2 bases to trimming and J lost 4 bases; unmatched junction nucleotides: 9. This CDR3 is built from 17 residues. CDR1 and CDR2 from the germline V gene are MNHNS and SASEGT. CDR3 DNA: TGTGCCAGCAGTGAATATCTAGCGGGGAGAGGTTACAATGAGCAGTTCTTC. It yields the protein CASSEYLAGRGYNEQFF.

This clone was recorded only once. The CDR3 protein is CASSFNTGGTGELFF. For the CDR3, the DNA is TGTGCCAGCAGCTTCAATACAGGGGGAACCGGGGAGCTGTTTTTT. This chain links TRBV11-3 with TRBJ2-2; TRBD1 matches at 8 bases. CDR1 is SGHNT, CDR2 YENEEA, per germline. J was trimmed by 5 bases and V by 3 bases; bases with no gene match: 5. This CDR3 spans 15 amino acids.

V usage is TRBV6-5 and J usage is TRBJ1-3; D remains ambiguous. V gave up 7 bases and J gave up 4 bases, with 11 bases separating them. Germline CDR1 MNHEY, CDR2 SVGAGI. The CDR3 covers 13 residues. CDR3: CASTYFIGNTIYF. CDR3 DNA: TGTGCCAGCACCTACTTTATAGGAAACACCATATATTTT.

The chain links TRBV11-2 to TRBJ2-7; D call uncertain. Germline V gene lookup returns CDR1 SGHAT and CDR2 FQNNGV. The CDR3 is 13 amino acids. The V end lost 0 bases, the J end lost 3 bases, and 6 bases lay between the germline ends. The CDR3, as DNA: TGTGCCAGCAGCTTAGACCAGGTCTACGAGCAGTACTTC. It translates to CASSLDQVYEQYF.

CDR3 bases: TGCGCCAGCAGCCAACTGAGCGGCGAGCAGTACTTC. This translates into CASSQLSGEQYF. The genes are TRBV4-1 and TRBJ2-7; D possibly corresponds to TRBD2 (5 bases). V lost 2 bases and J 6 bases, leaving 8 bases between the germline ends. CDR3 length: 12 residues. The germline CDR1 and CDR2 sequences are MGHRA and YSYEKL.

This clone showed up just a few times. The chain has TRBV28 and TRBJ1-2, with D perhaps TRBD1 (5 bases). Looked up from germline, CDR1 is MDHEN and CDR2 is SYDVKM. V gave up 3 bases and J gave up 0 bases, with 20 bases separating them. The CDR3 has 18 residues. DNA of the CDR3: TGTGCCAGCAGTTTGGGTTTAAGGACAACACCAGCTAACTATGGCTACACCTTC. Translated, it gives CASSLGLRTTPANYGYTF.

J is TRBJ1-1 and V is TRBV3-1 (or the pseudogene TRBV3-2), with D perhaps matching TRBD1 (6 bases). This CDR3 has 15 amino acids. The ends were cut back, 3 bases at V and 6 bases at J, with 17 bases in the middle. CDR1 is LGHDT and CDR2 is YNNKEL in the germline V gene (reference sequence). The CDR3 is CASSQYSAGESEAFF. The CDR3 DNA sequence: TGTGCCAGCAGCCAGTACTCGGCAGGGGAATCTGAAGCTTTCTTT.

The chain employs TRBV5-1 and TRBJ2-2; TRBD1 matches 9 bases. Germline V gene data show CDR1 as SGHRS and CDR2 as YFSETQ. The ends lost 2 bases at V and 7 bases at J; junction bases unmatched: 9. The CDR3 sequence is 16 residues long. CDR3 bases: TGCGCCAGCAGCTTTACCGGGACAGGGCCGGTCGGGGAGCTGTTTTTT. Translation: CASSFTGTGPVGELFF.

V usage is TRBV18 and J usage is TRBJ2-1, with 11 bases aligning to TRBD1. There are 16 residues in the CDR3. The germline CDR1 and CDR2 sequences are KGHSH and LQKENI. Unmatched junction bases numbered 9, after V lost 3 bases and J lost 8 bases. The CDR3 loop reads CASSPSGTGGIDEQFF. CDR3 DNA sequence: TGTGCCAGCTCACCTTCCGGGACAGGGGGGATAGATGAGCAGTTCTTC.

This sequence joins TRBV28 and TRBJ2-6; D gene uncertain. CDR3 length: 13 residues. Trimming stripped 10 bases from V and 1 base from J, with 8 bases between. Germline CDR1 and CDR2: MDHEN and SYDVKM. Written as DNA, the CDR3 is TGTGCCACCCTTCGGTCTGGGGCCAACGTCCTGACTTTC. As protein: CATLRSGANVLTF.

The rearrangement uses TRBV19 and TRBJ2-4, with TRBD1 identical over 7 bases. The V gene end was trimmed by 1 base and the J gene end by 4 bases; junction bases not matched to a gene: 4. The CDR3 is made up of 15 amino acids. CDR1 and CDR2 from the germline V gene are LNHDA and SQIVND (reference sequence). DNA of the CDR3: TGTGCCAGTAGTATAGGACAGGGTGGAAAAAACATTCAGTACTTC. Translated: CASSIGQGGKNIQYF.

V gene TRBV29-1 combines with J gene TRBJ1-1; TRBD1 matches at 8 bases. This CDR3 contains 13 residues. CDR1 is SQVTM, CDR2 ANQGSEA, per germline. V lost 4 bases, J lost 4 bases, and 5 bases stayed unmatched. CDR3 loop: CSVVGQGLTEAFF. CDR3 DNA sequence: TGCAGCGTTGTCGGACAGGGACTCACTGAAGCTTTCTTT.

The chain links TRBV5-4 to TRBJ2-3, with D possibly TRBD2 on 5 matching bases. V gave up 4 bases and J gave up 2 bases, with 17 bases separating them. Looked up from germline, CDR1 is SGHNT and CDR2 is YYREEE (reference sequence). This CDR3 spans 16 amino acids. In DNA, the CDR3 is TGTGCCAGCAGCCACGGAGCGGAGCCGAACACAGATACGCAGTATTTT. It encodes CASSHGAEPNTDTQYF. The whole variable domain, filled in from reference TRBV5-4 and TRBJ2-3, reads ETGVTQSPTHLIKTRGQQVTLRCSSQSGHNTVSWYQQALGQGPQFIFQYYREEENGRGNFPPRFSGLQFPNYSSELNVNALELDDSALYLCASSHGAEPNTDTQYFGPGTRLTVL.

This clone was detected only a few times. The J gene is TRBJ2-3, the V gene TRBV3-1 (or the pseudogene TRBV3-2), with 9 bases lining up with TRBD2. Germline CDR1 is LGHDT and CDR2 is YNNKEL (reference sequence). With V trimmed by 2 bases and J by 4 bases, 7 bases remained unmatched. The CDR3 loop spans 16 amino acids. CDR3 amino acids: CASSQLSGGLADTQYF. The CDR3 DNA reads as TGTGCCAGCAGCCAACTCAGCGGGGGGTTGGCAGATACGCAGTATTTT.

The gene calls are TRBV3-1 (or the pseudogene TRBV3-2) and TRBJ1-2; a weak D match, TRBD1 (6 bases). The CDR3 sequence is 16 residues long. The V and J ends lost 4 bases and 4 bases respectively, with 19 bases between them. Germline values: CDR1 LGHDT, CDR2 YNNKEL (reference sequence). In DNA form, the CDR3 reads TGTGCCAGCAGCCGAGGACAGCCATTTGGAACCTATGGCTACACCTTC. The encoded protein is CASSRGQPFGTYGYTF.

In its sample, this clone was seen a few times. This chain links TRBV7-6 with TRBJ2-5, with 13 positions matching TRBD2. Germline-derived CDR1 and CDR2 are SGHVS and FNYEAQ. V trimming: 4 bases; J trimming: 2 bases; junction bases outside the gene matches: 7. The CDR3 length is 17 residues. CDR3 DNA sequence: TGTGCCAGCAGCTCGTCTCCGGGACTAGCGGGGCAAGAGACCCAGTACTTC. Translation: CASSSSPGLAGQETQYF.

The chain is built from TRBV7-9 and TRBJ2-3, with D possibly being TRBD2 (5 bases). The V gene lost 4 bases and the J gene lost 4 bases, with 15 bases spanning the gap. Germline lookup yields CDR1 SEHNR and CDR2 FQNEAQ (reference sequence). CDR3 length: 15 residues. Here the CDR3 DNA reads TGTGCCAGCAGCTCGACAATAAAGGGAGCAGATACGCAGTATTTT. Amino acids: CASSSTIKGADTQYF.